These 21 T cell receptor beta chains were sequenced from one sample in a study of PD-L1 blockade in urothelial cancer. Assay: immunoSEQ multiplex PCR; the TCRdb copy retains only in-frame clones and omits some. Of tens of thousands of clones listed, approximately 86% are singletons. Sequencing was performed on PBMCs, taken around atezolizumab (anti-PD-L1) treatment. These receptor sequences come from a man between 45 and 60 years old with urothelial cancer.

The CDR3 loop reads CASSPGGMGTEAFF. CDR3 coding DNA: TGTGCCAGCAGCCCCGGGGGGATGGGCACTGAAGCTTTCTTT. The V gene is TRBV6-5, the J gene TRBJ1-1; D is perhaps TRBD1 (5 bases). The CDR3 has 14 amino acids. The V and J ends lost 6 bases and 4 bases respectively, with 15 bases between them. Germline lookup yields CDR1 MNHEY and CDR2 SVGAGI.

The CDR3, as DNA: TGTGCTAGTGGTTTGGTATGGGGGGGAAAGAACTATGGCTACACCTTC. This translates into CASGLVWGGKNYGYTF. The chain links TRBV12-5 to TRBJ1-2, with D possibly being TRBD1 (5 bases). Deletions cut 0 bases from V and 2 bases from J, with 13 bases between. Germline V gene lookup returns CDR1 LGHNT and CDR2 FRNRAP. This CDR3 is built from 16 residues. Using reference TRBV12-5 and TRBJ1-2 for the parts outside the CDR3, the full variable domain is DARVTQTPRHKVTEMGQEVTMRCQPILGHNTVFWYRQTMMQGLELLAYFRNRAPLDDSGMPKDRFSAEMPDATLATLKIQPSEPRDSAVYFCASGLVWGGKNYGYTFGSGTRLTVV.

This chain joins TRBV6-1 and TRBJ2-3; tentative D call: TRBD1 (6 bases). In germline, CDR1 is MNHNS, CDR2 SASEGT. Trimming shortened V by 6 bases and J by 2 bases, and 15 bases separated the two germline ends. This CDR3 has 15 residues. The chain's CDR3 is CASSEGQGITDTQYF. Written as DNA, the CDR3 is TGTGCCAGCAGCGAGGGGCAGGGGATCACAGATACGCAGTATTTT.

V usage is TRBV4-3 and J usage is TRBJ2-2; TRBD1 matches 7 bases. The germline V gene has CDR1 LGHNA and CDR2 YSLEER. Trimming removed 0 bases from V and 3 bases from J; junction bases left unmatched: 4. The CDR3 runs to 16 residues. CDR3 DNA sequence: TGCGCCAGCAGCCAAGAACAGGGGATATACACCGGGGAGCTGTTTTTT. Translated, it gives CASSQEQGIYTGELFF.

This chain uses TRBV9 with TRBJ2-5, with 9 positions matching TRBD1. CDR1 and CDR2 (germline): SGDLS, YYNGEE. V shed 3 bases and J 0 bases; nucleotides not matched to a gene: 3. CDR3 size: 15 residues. For the CDR3, the DNA is TGTGCCAGCAGCGCGGGACAGGGCGACCAAGAGACCCAGTACTTC. This sequence encodes CASSAGQGDQETQYF.

The CDR3 protein is CAWSFGQGSYSNQPQHF. The CDR3 coding sequence is TGTGCCTGGAGTTTCGGACAGGGGTCGTATAGCAATCAGCCCCAGCATTTT. The V gene is TRBV30, the J gene TRBJ1-5; 9 positions agree with TRBD1. The CDR3 runs 17 residues. From germline, CDR1 is GTSNPN and CDR2 SVGIG (reference sequence). J lost 0 bases, V lost 2 bases, and 8 bases had no gene match.

This sequence joins TRBV29-1 and TRBJ2-2; a weak D match, TRBD2 (7 bases). The CDR3 length is 15 residues. Trimming took 6 bases from V and 0 from J, leaving 14 bases between them. The germline V gene has CDR1 SQVTM and CDR2 ANQGSEA. The CDR3 spells CSVGTSGTNTGELFF. In DNA, the CDR3 is TGCAGCGTAGGGACAAGCGGGACGAACACCGGGGAGCTGTTTTTT.

This chain joins TRBV2 and TRBJ1-4; unclear D gene. Trimming left V 4 bases short and J 4 bases short, with 7 bases between. Germline V gene sequence: CDR1 SNHLY, CDR2 FYNNEI. This CDR3 is built from 13 residues. CDR3 loop: CASSGTVNEKLFF. DNA of the CDR3: TGTGCCAGCAGTGGAACAGTTAATGAAAAACTGTTTTTT.

The chain carries TRBV30 and TRBJ2-3; D ambiguous. CDR1 and CDR2 from the germline V gene are GTSNPN and SVGIG (reference sequence). This CDR3 is 13 amino acids long. V lost 3 bases, J lost 1 base, and 8 bases lay in between. The CDR3 nucleotides read TGTGCCTGGAGCGATGCGGGCACAGATACGCAGTATTTT. This translates into CAWSDAGTDTQYF.

The chain couples TRBV5-4 to TRBJ2-7, with 11 bases aligning to TRBD2. The J segment lost 6 bases and the V segment lost 4 bases, leaving 9 bases of the junction unmatched. Per germline, CDR1 SGHNT and CDR2 YYREEE (reference sequence). This CDR3 contains 15 residues. In DNA form, the CDR3 reads TGTGCCAGCAGCGATTTGACTAGCGGGAAACGCGAGCAGTACTTC. Translation gives CASSDLTSGKREQYF.

CDR3 sequence: CASSKGRDRGPNTGELFF. CDR3 coding DNA: TGTGCCAGCAGCAAGGGCCGGGACAGGGGTCCGAACACCGGGGAGCTGTTTTTT. V and J are TRBV7-2 and TRBJ2-2; 10 bases align to TRBD1. The CDR3 has 18 amino acids. J was trimmed by 0 bases and V by 5 bases; bases with no gene match: 9. Germline V gene sequence: CDR1 SGHTA, CDR2 FQGNSA.

The genes are TRBV6-1 and TRBJ2-1; 8 bases match TRBD2. Germline trimming cut 7 bases from V and 9 bases from J; bases unmatched to any gene: 8. Per the germline V gene, CDR1 is MNHNS and CDR2 is SASEGT. This CDR3 comprises 13 residues. CDR3 sequence reads: CASNQAGVIEQFF. DNA for the CDR3: TGTGCCAGCAACCAAGCGGGAGTAATTGAGCAGTTCTTC.

The sample holds a few counts of this clone. This chain links TRBV11-3 with TRBJ2-1; 7 positions agree with TRBD2. J lost 5 bases, V lost 0 bases, and 4 bases had no gene match. The CDR3 sequence is 15 residues long. Germline assignment: CDR1 SGHNT and CDR2 YENEEA. CDR3 bases: TGTGCCAGCAGCTTAGACGGGGGGTTGGACAATGAGCAGTTCTTC. Encoded protein: CASSLDGGLDNEQFF.

This clone came up a few times. CDR3 residues: CASRGVAGAGELFF. For the CDR3, the DNA is TGTGCCAGCAGGGGGGTAGCGGGAGCCGGGGAGCTGTTTTTT. This rearrangement joins TRBV25-1 to TRBJ2-2; TRBD2 aligns across 9 bases. The CDR3 consists of 14 residues. The germline V gene encodes CDR1 MGHDK and CDR2 SYGVNS. The ends lost 6 bases at V and 6 bases at J; junction bases unmatched: 5.

The chain has TRBV11-2 and TRBJ1-5, with a tentative D call TRBD1 (6 bases). The germline CDR1 and CDR2 sequences are SGHAT and FQNNGV. This CDR3 has 15 residues. V was trimmed by 1 base and J by 2 bases, leaving 9 bases between them. The CDR3, as DNA: TGTGCCAGCAGCTTAGTCAGGGGAGGCAATCAGCCCCAGCATTTT. Its translation: CASSLVRGGNQPQHF.

This clone came up a few times. Written as DNA, the CDR3 is TGTGCCAGCTCTCCCGGGACAGGGGGCCTAAGGGAGGTCGAGCAGTACTTC. Its protein product is CASSPGTGGLREVEQYF. The J gene is TRBJ2-7, the V gene TRBV18; TRBD1 matches 12 bases. CDR1 and CDR2 (germline): KGHSH, LQKENI. V shed 6 bases and J 6 bases; nucleotides not matched to a gene: 15. This CDR3 is 17 amino acids long.

The chain employs TRBV7-6 and TRBJ1-3, with D tentatively TRBD1 (6 bases). This CDR3 is built from 17 residues. In germline, CDR1 is SGHVS, CDR2 FNYEAQ. Trimming left V 3 bases short and J 0 bases short, with 15 bases between. CDR3 sequence (DNA): TGTGCCAGCAGCTTCGGTCCCGGGACAAACTCTGGAAACACCATATATTTT. It translates to CASSFGPGTNSGNTIYF.

The J gene is TRBJ2-7, the V gene TRBV5-1; 8 nucleotides align to TRBD1. V gave up 5 bases and J gave up 2 bases; unmatched junction bases: 3. CDR1 is SGHRS and CDR2 is YFSETQ in the germline V gene. The CDR3 has 13 amino acids. Here the CDR3 DNA reads TGCGCCAGCAGAGGACAGGGCCCCTACGAGCAGTACTTC. Its protein product is CASRGQGPYEQYF.

The CDR3 DNA reads as TGTGCCAGCTCACCACTGAACAAAGATACGCAGTATTTT. Protein product: CASSPLNKDTQYF. This chain joins TRBV18 and TRBJ2-3, with D unclear. CDR1 and CDR2 (germline): KGHSH, LQKENI. There are 13 residues in the CDR3. Trimming pared 1 base from V and 5 bases from J, leaving 7 bases between. Filled out from reference TRBV18 and TRBJ2-3, the complete variable domain reads NAGVMQNPRHLVRRRGQEARLRCSPMKGHSHVYWYRQLPEEGLKFMVYLQKENIIDESGMPKERFSAEFPKEGPSILRIQQVVRGDSAAYFCASSPLNKDTQYFGPGTRLTVL.

The rearrangement joins TRBV6-1 to TRBJ1-5, with TRBD1 as a possible D gene (6 bases). The CDR3 totals 16 residues. Germline CDR1 and CDR2: MNHNS and SASEGT. V was shortened by 6 bases and J by 0 bases, with 15 bases between the two germline ends. The CDR3 sequence: CASREKTGYSNQPQHF. The CDR3 coding sequence is TGTGCCAGCAGGGAAAAAACAGGGTATAGCAATCAGCCCCAGCATTTT.

The genes are TRBV19 and TRBJ1-1, with D possibly matching TRBD1 (5 bases). This CDR3 comprises 16 residues. The germline gives CDR1 LNHDA, CDR2 SQIVND (reference sequence). V was clipped by 1 base and J by 5 bases, with 17 bases between them. Written as DNA, the CDR3 is TGTGCCAGTAGTATAGCGCCAGGGCGAAAGGGGACTGAAGCTTTCTTT. This encodes CASSIAPGRKGTEAFF.